This T cell receptor (beta chain) was profiled in a study of regulatory dendritic cells for organ transplantation. Across the study: On day 6, the dendritic cells were exposed to LPS.

Comment on this clone: Its antigen is not known.

Sorted T cells were CFSE-labeled and cultured more than 4 days with allogeneic regulatory or mature dendritic cells at 1:10. Profiling relied on immunoSEQ multiplex PCR, and the TCRdb table lists in-frame clones only, not all of them. Among about 20,000 clones, over 75% were seen once, and the ten largest hold about 0.74%. After removal of 10 bases from V and 2 bases from J, the junction contained 5 bases not matched to a gene. CDR1 is MNHNS and CDR2 is SASEGT in the germline V gene. CDR3 size: 13 residues. The study, taken as a whole, reports: Memory T cells were less diverse than naive, with memory CD8+ most oligoclonal.

Sequencing was performed on naive CD4+ T cells from blood cultured with regulatory dendritic cells. The subset was: CD45RA+ naive T cells. The clonotype comes from a human donor in good health. The rearrangement links TRBV6-1 to TRBJ2-7, with TRBD2 identical over 10 bases. The CDR3 DNA is TGTGCCACAAGGACTAGCGGTACCTACGAGCAGTACTTC. It is translated as CATRTSGTYEQYF.